This T cell receptor (beta chain) appears in the sequencing data of a study of T cell changes during pregnancy in multiple sclerosis. The V and J ends lost 4 bases and 3 bases, in that order; junction bases with no gene match: 7. Germline V gene data show CDR1 as LNHNV and CDR2 as YYDKDF (reference sequence). This CDR3 region has 15 residues. Profiling relied on immunoSEQ multiplex PCR, and the TCRdb table lists in-frame clones only, not all of them. The sample shows around 40,000 clones, about 90% of them seen only once. The source was CD4+ T cells from peripheral blood mononuclear cells, collected in the third trimester of pregnancy. The origin of this receptor is a female donor with multiple sclerosis, enrolled in a pregnancy study. The rearrangement links TRBV15 to TRBJ1-1; 8 positions agree with TRBD1. CDR3 amino acids: CATSIGTGRDTEAFF. The CDR3 region has the DNA TGTGCCACCAGCATAGGGACAGGAAGGGACACTGAAGCTTTCTTT.